These 28 T cell receptor beta chains were sequenced from one sample in a study of blood T cell repertoires in COVID-19 (dated by TCRdb to the early 2020s). Receptors were amplified or captured by the immunoSEQ multiplex PCR assay. Held by TCRdb, this immuneACCESS table contains in-frame sequences only and omits some clones. Under half of the omission traces to an unresolved V gene where checked; the cause of the rest is unknown. The sample data list around 250,000 clones, and around 89% of these were observed just once. The ten largest clonotypes hold over 4% of the sample. Sequencing used PBMCs or T cells enriched from blood (not recorded which). The receptors derive from a woman aged 25 to 39 who had recovered from COVID-19.

The rearrangement joins TRBV27 to TRBJ2-7; weak D call: TRBD1 (6 bases). The germline V gene has CDR1 MNHEY and CDR2 SMNVEV (reference sequence). Trimming pared 5 bases from V and 0 bases from J, leaving 20 bases between. The length of the CDR3 is 17 residues. Here the CDR3 reads CASSPWIQGTSSYEQYF. The CDR3 DNA follows: TGTGCCAGCAGTCCCTGGATCCAGGGGACCTCCTCCTACGAGCAGTACTTC.

V usage is TRBV19 and J usage is TRBJ1-5; 7 nucleotides align to TRBD1. From germline, CDR1 is LNHDA and CDR2 SQIVND (reference sequence). Trimming at V came to 5 bases and at J to 5 bases, leaving 6 bases not matched to a gene. The CDR3 has 14 residues. This CDR3 reads CASSFRGLDQPQHF. In nucleotides, the CDR3 is TGTGCCAGTAGTTTTAGGGGGCTTGATCAGCCCCAGCATTTT.

This clone appeared once. The rearrangement uses TRBV28 and TRBJ1-2, with 9 bases lining up with TRBD1. CDR3 length equals 15 residues. Germline assignment: CDR1 MDHEN and CDR2 SYDVKM. With V trimmed by 4 bases and J by 7 bases, 10 bases remained unmatched. The CDR3 spells CASSSGTGTFSGYTF. The CDR3 coding sequence is TGTGCCAGCAGTTCCGGGACAGGGACATTCAGTGGCTACACCTTC.

Remarks on this clone: One end of the junction is discordant with germline, which a read error may explain. The CDR3 DNA is TGTGCTAGCAGCTTGGGTGGACAGGGACGAGAGACCCAGTACTTC. This sequence encodes CASSLGGQGRETQYF. The chain has TRBV7-7 and TRBJ2-5; 8 bases line up with TRBD1. Per the germline V gene, CDR1 is SSHAT and CDR2 is FNYEAQ (reference sequence). This CDR3 has 15 amino acids.

This clone was recorded once. The J gene is TRBJ2-5, the V gene TRBV6-5, with D possibly TRBD2 on 6 matching bases. The V gene's germline CDR1 is MNHEY and CDR2 SVGAGI. V dropped 10 bases and J dropped 3 bases, with 18 bases sitting between them. The CDR3 is made up of 14 amino acids. This CDR3 is CATTPRDFKETQYF. In nucleotides, the CDR3 is TGTGCCACTACCCCCCGGGACTTTAAAGAGACCCAGTACTTC.

Written as DNA, the CDR3 is TGTGCCAGCAGCGTAGATGTACAGGACACTGAAGCTTTCTTT. Its protein product is CASSVDVQDTEAFF. This chain connects TRBV9 to TRBJ1-1; maybe TRBD1 (5 bases). CDR1 and CDR2 (germline): SGDLS, YYNGEE. V lost 0 bases and J lost 3, with 9 bases in between. The CDR3 has 14 amino acids.

The chain combines TRBV24-1 with TRBJ2-1; TRBD2 might be the D (6 bases). Trimming removed 7 bases from V and 4 bases from J, with 19 bases in between. The CDR3 contains 16 residues. In germline, CDR1 is KGHDR, CDR2 SFDVKD. The CDR3 is CATSPRAGPRYNEQFF. CDR3 nucleotides: TGTGCCACCAGCCCCCGGGCGGGACCTAGATACAATGAGCAGTTCTTC.

Points on this clone: The same CDR3 also results from other DNA sequences found in this sample. CDR3 DNA: TGCGCCAGCAGCCAAGATCGTACGGGTAATTCACCCCTCCACTTT. It is translated as CASSQDRTGNSPLHF. This sequence joins TRBV4-3 and TRBJ1-6, with D unclear. This CDR3 region has 15 residues. V was trimmed by 0 bases and J by 6 bases, leaving 9 bases between them. Per the germline V gene, CDR1 is LGHNA and CDR2 is YSLEER.

The chain has TRBV7-9 and TRBJ2-2; TRBD1 matches 9 bases. Germline-derived CDR1 and CDR2 are SEHNR and FQNEAQ (reference sequence). V shed 5 bases, J shed 0 bases, and the junction held 4 bases outside the gene matches. CDR3 length: 16 residues. CDR3 sequence (DNA): TGTGCCAGCAGCCCAGGGACAGGGCCGAACACCGGGGAGCTGTTTTTT. It codes for CASSPGTGPNTGELFF.

The rearrangement uses TRBV30 and TRBJ1-3; D is perhaps TRBD1 (5 bases). The CDR3 runs to 12 residues. Germline-derived CDR1 and CDR2 are GTSNPN and SVGIG (reference sequence). Deletions cut 4 bases from V and 4 bases from J, with 8 bases between. Here the CDR3 DNA reads TGTGCCTGGACAGGGTCCGGAAACACCATATATTTT. Amino acid sequence: CAWTGSGNTIYF.

The chain links TRBV9 to TRBJ1-4; 7 bases agree with TRBD1. Germline-derived CDR1 and CDR2 are SGDLS and YYNGEE. V lost 0 bases, J lost 4 bases, and 3 bases stayed unmatched. This CDR3 region has 15 residues. The CDR3 is CASSVGGTDNEKLFF. DNA of the CDR3: TGTGCCAGCAGCGTAGGGGGGACAGATAATGAAAAACTGTTTTTT.

This chain connects TRBV5-1 to TRBJ2-5, with D possibly TRBD2 on 6 matching bases. V was pared by 6 bases and J by 5 bases, with 14 bases between. The CDR3 runs 13 residues. Germline V gene data show CDR1 as SGHRS and CDR2 as YFSETQ. The DNA for the CDR3 is TGCGCCAGCACCCTTTGGGGGGAGGAGACCCAGTACTTC. Its translation: CASTLWGEETQYF.

This sequence joins TRBV20-1 and TRBJ2-1; perhaps TRBD2 as D (6 bases). The ends were cut back, 3 bases at V and 8 bases at J, with 11 bases in the middle. This CDR3 is built from 12 residues. Per germline, CDR1 DFQATT and CDR2 SNEGSKA (reference sequence). CDR3 region: CSASQREYEQFF. CDR3 nucleotides: TGCAGTGCTAGTCAACGGGAGTATGAGCAGTTCTTC.

The rearrangement links TRBV19 to TRBJ1-1; the D is unclear. The CDR3 totals 13 residues. Germline loops: CDR1 LNHDA, CDR2 SQIVND (reference sequence). Trimming shortened V by 9 bases and J by 4 bases, and 15 bases separated the two germline ends. CDR3 protein: CASTSGEATEAFF. In DNA, the CDR3 is TGTGCCAGCACCAGTGGGGAGGCCACTGAAGCTTTCTTT.

The rearrangement uses TRBV6-5 and TRBJ2-2; weak D call: TRBD2 (6 bases). The V end was cut by 6 bases, the J end by 7 bases, with 15 bases between. This CDR3 is built from 14 residues. Germline CDR1 is MNHEY and CDR2 is SVGAGI. Here the CDR3 reads CASSLRRDRGELFF. The DNA of the CDR3 is TGTGCCAGCAGCCTCCGGCGGGATCGCGGGGAGCTGTTTTTT.

Remarks on this clone: At one boundary the junction diverges from the germline segment, which might be a read error. This chain links TRBV7-9 with TRBJ1-4; weak D call: TRBD1 (5 bases). The CDR3 extends over 11 amino acids. Germline values: CDR1 SEHNR, CDR2 FQNEAQ (reference sequence). The CDR3: CASSHGPWTLF. The CDR3 nucleotides read TGTGCCAGCAGCCACGGGCCATGGACACTTTTT.

The genes are TRBV11-2 and TRBJ1-4; D perhaps matches TRBD1 (5 bases). The CDR3 length is 15 residues. V was trimmed by 4 bases and J by 8 bases, leaving 17 bases between them. The germline CDR1 and CDR2 sequences are SGHAT and FQNNGV. The CDR3 spells CASSSSSGTEEKLFF. The CDR3 DNA is TGTGCCAGCAGCTCGTCCTCCGGGACTGAAGAAAAACTGTTTTTT.

The chain is built from TRBV6-2 or TRBV6-3 and TRBJ2-5; 12 bases agree with TRBD2. The CDR3 sequence is 18 residues long. CDR1 and CDR2 from the germline V gene are MNHEY and SVGEGT. After removal of 6 bases from V and 1 base from J, the junction contained 12 bases not matched to a gene. CDR3: CASSRGTSGRPLQETQYF. The CDR3 DNA reads TGTGCCAGCAGCCGAGGGACTAGCGGGCGGCCTCTCCAAGAGACCCAGTACTTC.

A remark on this clone: The junction shows a germline mismatch at one end, possibly a read error. V usage is TRBV3-1 (or the pseudogene TRBV3-2) and J usage is TRBJ1-2; D not resolved. Per the germline V gene, CDR1 is LGHDT and CDR2 is YNNKEL (reference sequence). The CDR3 consists of 14 residues. CDR3 bases: TGTGCCAGCAGTCAAGGACGGCGGGCGAGGGGCTACACCTTC. It codes for CASSQGRRARGYTF.

The rearrangement joins TRBV30 to TRBJ1-1; D is unclear. Trimming took 0 bases from V and 5 from J, leaving 10 bases between them. Germline assignment: CDR1 GTSNPN and CDR2 SVGIG (reference sequence). The length of the CDR3 is 13 residues. CDR3 protein: CAWSVSSRTEAFF. The CDR3 DNA reads as TGTGCCTGGAGTGTAAGTAGCAGAACTGAAGCTTTCTTT.

The genes are TRBV27 and TRBJ2-7, with 7 bases matching TRBD2. Germline assignment: CDR1 MNHEY and CDR2 SMNVEV (reference sequence). This CDR3 is 15 amino acids long. Trimming took 3 bases from V and 5 from J; bases not matched to a gene: 10. Here the CDR3 DNA reads TGTGCCAGCAGTTTCACCGGGACTATAAAAAACGAGCAGTACTTC. Amino acids: CASSFTGTIKNEQYF.

The chain is built from TRBV28 and TRBJ1-4; weak D call: TRBD1 (6 bases). CDR1 is MDHEN, CDR2 SYDVKM, per germline. The CDR3 covers 14 residues. Trimming left V 6 bases short and J 3 bases short, with 11 bases between. The CDR3 reads CASSPTGPNEKLFF. DNA for the CDR3: TGTGCCAGCAGCCCAACAGGGCCTAATGAAAAACTGTTTTTT.

This chain joins TRBV7-9 and TRBJ1-1; D is possibly TRBD1 (5 bases). The CDR3 contains 15 residues. Trimming pared 4 bases from V and 0 bases from J, leaving 12 bases between. Germline CDR1 and CDR2: SEHNR and FQNEAQ (reference sequence). The CDR3 loop reads CASSWPTALNTEAFF. The CDR3 DNA sequence: TGTGCCAGCAGCTGGCCGACAGCCCTGAACACTGAAGCTTTCTTT. Based on the CDR3 plus reference TRBV7-9 and TRBJ1-1, the full variable domain is DTGVSQNPRHKITKRGQNVTFRCDPISEHNRLYWYRQTLGQGPEFLTYFQNEAQLEKSRLLSDRFSAERPKGSFSTLEIQRTEQGDSAMYLCASSWPTALNTEAFFGQGTRLTVV.

The gene calls are TRBV7-9 and TRBJ2-3, with 7 positions matching TRBD1. This CDR3 contains 15 residues. Trimming took 5 bases from V and 2 from J; bases not matched to a gene: 7. Germline V gene data show CDR1 as SEHNR and CDR2 as FQNEAQ (reference sequence). CDR3 bases: TGTGCCAGCAGCCCAAGGGGGCGGCCCACAGATACGCAGTATTTT. Translating gives CASSPRGRPTDTQYF.

The V and J genes are TRBV28 and TRBJ1-1, with 11 bases aligning to TRBD1. Germline CDR1 is MDHEN and CDR2 is SYDVKM. CDR3 length: 15 amino acids. V was pared by 4 bases and J by 2 bases, with 3 bases of the junction left unmatched. The CDR3 region is CASSSGTGGNTEAFF. DNA for the CDR3: TGTGCCAGCAGTTCCGGGACAGGGGGTAACACTGAAGCTTTCTTT.

This chain uses TRBV11-2 with TRBJ1-1; perhaps TRBD1 as D (5 bases). There are 16 residues in the CDR3. CDR1 is SGHAT and CDR2 is FQNNGV in the germline V gene. V was pared by 0 bases and J by 1 base, with 12 bases between. Here the CDR3 reads CASSLDLGGWNTEAFF. The CDR3 DNA is TGTGCCAGCAGCTTAGATCTGGGGGGGTGGAACACTGAAGCTTTCTTT. The whole variable domain, remainder taken from reference TRBV11-2 and TRBJ1-1, is EAGVAQSPRYKIIEKRQSVAFWCNPISGHATLYWYQQILGQGPKLLIQFQNNGVVDDSQLPKDRFSAERLKGVDSTLKIQPAKLEDSAVYLCASSLDLGGWNTEAFFGQGTRLTVV.

The J gene is TRBJ1-2, the V gene TRBV5-5; 7 bases fit TRBD1. V gave up 4 bases and J gave up 5 bases; unmatched junction bases: 8. CDR1 is SGHKS and CDR2 is YYEKEE in the germline V gene (reference sequence). The CDR3 has 14 residues. The CDR3 region is CASSPQPGGYGYTF. The CDR3 coding sequence is TGTGCCAGCAGCCCCCAGCCAGGGGGGTATGGCTACACCTTC.

The rearrangement uses TRBV28 and TRBJ2-3; 9 nucleotides align to TRBD1. V lost 3 bases to trimming and J lost 4 bases; unmatched junction nucleotides: 5. The CDR3 has 15 residues. The germline V gene has CDR1 MDHEN and CDR2 SYDVKM. The CDR3 is CASSFPWTGADTQYF. DNA for the CDR3: TGTGCCAGCAGTTTTCCCTGGACAGGGGCAGATACGCAGTATTTT. Full variable domain (outside the CDR3, taken from reference TRBV28 and TRBJ2-3): DVKVTQSSRYLVKRTGEKVFLECVQDMDHENMFWYRQDPGLGLRLIYFSYDVKMKEKGDIPEGYSVSREKKERFSLILESASTNQTSMYLCASSFPWTGADTQYFGPGTRLTVL.